This T cell receptor beta chain was recorded in a study of blood T cell repertoires in COVID-19 (dated by TCRdb to 2020 to 2022). A note on the overall study: The collaborator samples originated in the United States, Italy and Spain and spanned the acute and convalescent phases of COVID-19. A de-identified subject ID, COVID-19 status, age in years and sex were almost always included in the sample metadata. Deeply sampled blood TCRbeta repertoires from subjects exposed to, actively infected with, or recovered from COVID-19 were included in the dataset. The material from the prospective study consisted of cDNA or gDNA derived from T cells, B-cell-depleted T cells, or PBMCs. Samples were obtained from the ongoing ImmuneRACE study (first 160 participants) and from 1,254 subjects provided by 6 global collaborators. HLA class I and class II types, where available, came from metadata supplied by the sample provider rather than from assay-based typing. The repertoires were released in a freely available public database intended as a resource for research on the immune response to SARS-CoV-2.

CDR1 and CDR2, per the germline V gene (reference sequence), are SEHNR and FQNEAQ. Inclusive of the bounding cysteine and phenylalanine, the CDR3 is 12 residues long. Only the CDR3 DNA is retained, 36 bases long and in frame from the first base. V is reduced by 7 bases and J by 6 bases, leaving a spacing of 10 bases between them. Points the paper makes about the study in general: How much clinical and demographic metadata was included differed by source and by participant, and the metadata was provided uncurated.

One collaborating source in Seattle enrolled patients while the patients were actively infected and followed the patients over time throughout the course of disease. Collaborating institutions collected whole blood in K2EDTA tubes following their own protocols. For TCRbeta analysis, collaborator samples were shipped as frozen whole blood, as isolated PBMCs, or as DNA extracted from either sample type. Remarks on this clone: Its antigen has not been determined. Base qualities are missing; no much larger clone stands one base away.

TCRbeta CDR3 regions were amplified from genomic DNA by means of the immunoSEQ Assay, a bias-controlled multiplex PCR. The authors processed their data as follows. Nucleated cell counts per sample were estimated from amplification of reference gene primers within the assay. To quantify the absolute abundance of each unique TCRbeta CDR3 rearrangement, sequence reads were collapsed and filtered. For each sample, productive Simpson clonality was calculated as the square root of Simpson's diversity index over productive rearrangements. As stored in TCRdb, this immuneACCESS dataset retains in-frame rearrangements with V and J assigned. A fraction of the clones does not appear; measured against another copy, unresolved V genes explain less than half of the discrepancy, and the remainder lacks a known reason. Clone size and the V and J calls come from that table; the DNA yielded D and trimming. For this sample the table gives approximately 190,000 clones, of which roughly 87% were detected only once. The ten top clones hold approximately 8% of the sample.

The chain links TRBV7-9 with TRBJ2-1, with the D segment identity uncertain. Material for sequencing was peripheral blood. The TCR comes from a woman aged 55-75 years with COVID-19, enrolled during active disease. In nucleotides, the sequence is TGTGCCAGCACCAGAAACGGCAATGAGCAGTTCTTC. The resulting protein is CASTRNGNEQFF. The entire variable domain, with the stretches around the CDR3 drawn from the reference TRBV7-9 and TRBJ2-1 proteins, is DTGVSQNPRHKITKRGQNVTFRCDPISEHNRLYWYRQTLGQGPEFLTYFQNEAQLEKSRLLSDRFSAERPKGSFSTLEIQRTEQGDSAMYLCASTRNGNEQFFGPGTRLTVL.